The entry that follows covers one TCR beta chain sequence. Its antigen remains unidentified. Base qualities were left out, and no much larger clone turns up one base away. This sample was included in a study of blood T cell repertoires in COVID-19 (dated by TCRdb to the early 2020s). Concerning the study at large: Samples from collaborators originated in the United States, Italy and Spain and spanned both the acute and convalescent phases of COVID-19. The repertoires were released in a freely available public database meant as a resource for research on the immune response to SARS-CoV-2. Subjects who had been exposed to COVID-19, were actively infected with it, or had recovered from it provided the deeply sampled blood TCRbeta repertoires that made up the dataset. HLA class I and class II types, where available, came from metadata supplied by the sample provider rather than from assay-based typing. Samples came from the ongoing ImmuneRACE study (first 160 participants) plus 1,254 subjects from 6 global collaborators. The material from the prospective study consisted of cDNA or gDNA derived from T cells, B-cell-depleted T cells, or PBMCs. A de-identified subject ID, COVID-19 status, age in years and sex were almost always included in the sample metadata. Broad study findings and their caveats: How much clinical and demographic metadata was included differed by source and by participant, and the metadata was provided uncurated.

The immunoSEQ Assay, a bias-controlled multiplex PCR, was used to amplify TCRbeta CDR3 regions from genomic DNA. Per the source publication's procedure: Within the assay, amplification of reference gene primers was used to estimate how many nucleated cells each sample contained. Sequence reads were collapsed and filtered to measure the absolute abundance of every unique TCRbeta CDR3 rearrangement. For each sample, productive Simpson clonality was calculated as the square root of Simpson's diversity index over productive rearrangements. What TCRdb holds here is the immuneACCESS table cut down to in-frame rearrangements. Part of the clones is not present; checked against another copy, under half of the missing clones reflect an unresolved V gene, and the others are unexplained. The DNA was the basis for D and trimming; V, J and clone size are from that table. The sample records 100,000 or so clones, around four fifths of which are singletons. The biggest ten clones account for 4% to 5.5% of the sample.

The collaborating institutions used their own protocols to collect whole blood in K2EDTA tubes. For TCRbeta analysis, collaborator samples were shipped as frozen whole blood, as isolated PBMCs, or as DNA extracted from either sample type. Specimen: peripheral blood. The receptor was derived from a human donor in a cohort sampled during active COVID-19.

Here is the DNA: TGTGCCAGCAGCCAACCCCGTTTTAGCGGGGGGCAAGAGACCCAGTACTTC. The encoded protein is CASSQPRFSGGQETQYF. This receptor chain uses TRBV7-2 and TRBJ2-5, with TRBD2 identical over 10 junction bases. The CDR3 numbers 17 residues from cysteine through phenylalanine. The DNA shown is the 51-base CDR3, in frame from base 1. Ends trimmed: V by 5 bases, J by 2 bases; bases unmatched to a gene: 11. CDR1 and CDR2, looked up from the germline V gene, are SGHTA and FQGNSA.